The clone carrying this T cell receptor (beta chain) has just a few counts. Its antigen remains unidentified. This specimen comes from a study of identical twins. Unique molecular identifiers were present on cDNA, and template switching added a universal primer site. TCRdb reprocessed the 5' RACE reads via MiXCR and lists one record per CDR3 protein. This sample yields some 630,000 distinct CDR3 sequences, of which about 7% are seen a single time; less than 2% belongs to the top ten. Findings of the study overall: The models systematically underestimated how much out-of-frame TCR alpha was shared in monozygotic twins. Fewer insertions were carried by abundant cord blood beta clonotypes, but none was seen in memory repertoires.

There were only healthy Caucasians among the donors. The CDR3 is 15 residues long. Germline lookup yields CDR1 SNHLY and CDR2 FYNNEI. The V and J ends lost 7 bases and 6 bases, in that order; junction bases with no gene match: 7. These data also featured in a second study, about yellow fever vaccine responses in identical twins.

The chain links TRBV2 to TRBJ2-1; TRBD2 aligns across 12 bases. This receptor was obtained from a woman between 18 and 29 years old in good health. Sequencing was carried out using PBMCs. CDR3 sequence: CASMQLAGGPNEQFF. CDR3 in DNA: TGTGCCAGCATGCAACTAGCGGGAGGCCCCAATGAGCAGTTCTTC.